What follows is one TCR beta chain and its context. The antigen remains undetermined. Template switching added a universal primer binding site, and final cDNA carried unique molecular identifiers. MiXCR, applied by TCRdb to the 5' RACE reads, yields one record per CDR3 protein. Of about 430,000 distinct CDR3 sequences listed, under 20% are singletons. The data were obtained in a study of identical twins. Broader study findings: Memory repertoires lacked the insertion deficit that abundant cord blood beta clonotypes showed.

This clonotype was sampled from a man in his fifties or sixties in good health. The sequencing input was naive T cells sorted from blood.

CDR3 loop: CASSLAQGLNTEAFF. Here the CDR3 DNA reads TGTGCCAGCAGCTTAGCACAGGGCCTAAACACTGAAGCTTTCTTT. The rearrangement uses TRBV7-2 and TRBJ1-1; D possibly corresponds to TRBD1 (6 bases). Germline CDR1 is SGHTA and CDR2 is FQGNSA. The CDR3 runs to 15 residues. Trimming took 0 bases from V and 2 from J, leaving 10 bases between them.